Below are 5 T cell receptor beta chains sequenced from a single sample in a study of blood T cell repertoires in COVID-19. TCRdb keeps only in-frame clones here, not all; method: immunoSEQ multiplex PCR. The sample yields around 250,000 clones, more than 75% seen once. The material sequenced was peripheral blood. The receptors derive from a woman aged 70-85 years with active or convalescent COVID-19.

V and J are TRBV2 and TRBJ2-5; unclear D gene. The CDR3 has 12 amino acids. Trimming shortened V by 5 bases and J by 7 bases, and 11 bases separated the two germline ends. Germline-derived CDR1 and CDR2 are SNHLY and FYNNEI. The CDR3 spells CASSLLRGTQYF. CDR3 in DNA: TGTGCCAGCAGTCTTCTACGCGGGACCCAGTACTTC.

CDR3: CASSLDLAALGTDTQYF. CDR3 coding DNA: TGTGCCAGCAGCTTAGACCTAGCGGCTTTGGGCACAGATACGCAGTATTTT. The rearrangement links TRBV7-8 to TRBJ2-3, with 7 bases matching TRBD2. Germline V gene lookup returns CDR1 SGHVS and CDR2 FQNEAQ. Unmatched junction bases numbered 8, after V lost 1 base and J lost 1 base. This CDR3 is built from 17 residues.

CDR3 in DNA: TGTGCCACCAACCAGCGACAGGGAATCTCTGGGGCCAACGTCCTGACTTTC. The encoded protein is CATNQRQGISGANVLTF. V usage is TRBV19 and J usage is TRBJ2-6; the match to TRBD1 covers 7 bases. The V and J ends lost 10 bases and 0 bases, in that order; junction bases with no gene match: 12. The germline V gene encodes CDR1 LNHDA and CDR2 SQIVND (reference sequence). The CDR3 length is 17 residues. The full variable domain, its missing parts supplied by reference TRBV19 and TRBJ2-6, is DGGITQSPKYLFRKEGQNVTLSCEQNLNHDAMYWYRQDPGQGLRLIYYSQIVNDFQKGDIAEGYSVSREKKESFPLTVTSAQKNPTAFYLCATNQRQGISGANVLTFGAGSRLTVL.

This clone appeared once. V gene TRBV6-5 combines with J gene TRBJ2-6; D call uncertain. CDR3 size: 14 residues. The V gene's germline CDR1 is MNHEY and CDR2 SVGAGI. The V and J ends lost 8 bases and 1 base respectively, with 9 bases between them. CDR3 DNA sequence: TGTGCCAGCCTATCAAGTTCTGGGGCCAACGTCCTGACTTTC. Amino acids: CASLSSSGANVLTF.

This clone was seen a single time. The chain links TRBV2 to TRBJ2-2, with D maybe TRBD1 (5 bases). CDR1 and CDR2 (germline): SNHLY, FYNNEI. The V end was cut by 4 bases, the J end by 6 bases, with 15 bases between. CDR3 length: 15 residues. The CDR3 loop is CASSVLQGGAGELFF. The CDR3 DNA follows: TGTGCCAGCAGTGTTCTCCAGGGTGGGGCCGGGGAGCTGTTTTTT.